The T cell receptor beta chain under discussion was sequenced for a study of blood T cell repertoires in COVID-19. On the study more broadly: Sites in the United States, Italy and Spain provided acute and convalescent COVID-19 samples. From T cells, B-cell-depleted T cells, or PBMCs came the material, which was cDNA or gDNA.

There are 14 residues in the CDR3. V was shortened by 6 bases and J by 9 bases, with 18 bases between the two germline ends. Germline lookup yields CDR1 LNHDA and CDR2 SQIVND (reference sequence). In the original workflow: Nucleated cell number was recorded as an estimate derived from reference gene primer amplification. Sequencing was performed with immunoSEQ multiplex PCR; in TCRdb, only in-frame clones are kept and a portion is missing. The V and J calls and clone size were taken over from that table, and D and trimming were inferred from the DNA. This sample has 300,000 to 400,000 clones, with 87% found just once.

V usage is TRBV19 and J usage is TRBJ1-5; possible D gene TRBD1, 5 bases. This clonotype was sampled from a woman between 50 and 59 years old who had recovered from COVID-19. The sequenced sample consisted of peripheral blood. The CDR3 protein is CASSDNRQFRPQHF. The DNA for the CDR3 is TGTGCCAGTAGCGATAACCGACAGTTTCGGCCCCAGCATTTT.